Reported below is one T cell receptor beta chain. Antigen: not known. The PCR employed 60 Vbeta primers together with 13 Jbeta primers. Assay: immunoSEQ multiplex PCR; the TCRdb copy retains only in-frame clones and omits some. The table shows about 140,000 clones, with approximately 80% occurring only once. This sample stems from a study of cytomegalovirus exposure and HLA in healthy donors. General study points: Among CMV-associated TCR beta chains, most appeared HLA-restricted in a later analysis. Presence/absence analyses took donor sequencing depth as roughly uniform.

The CDR3 sequence is 15 residues long. The germline CDR1 and CDR2 sequences are ENHRY and SYGVKD. Trimming removed 8 bases at V and 4 bases at J, with 20 bases between. The clonotype comes from a woman between 45 and 65 years old in good health and CMV-seronegative. The rearrangement uses TRBV10-3 and TRBJ1-2, with D perhaps TRBD1 (6 bases). The sequenced sample was PBMCs. The CDR3 is CAIRGADTSGYGYTF. CDR3 nucleotides: TGTGCCATCCGGGGGGCAGACACCTCGGGCTATGGCTACACCTTC.